This T cell receptor (beta chain) originates from a study of blood T cell repertoires in COVID-19. In the study overall: From the United States, Italy and Spain came samples of acute and convalescent COVID-19.

Generated by immunoSEQ multiplex PCR, the TCRdb table keeps only in-frame clones and is missing some. The profile shows 130,000 to 150,000 clones, 80% to 85% of them singletons. The germline V gene encodes CDR1 SQVTM and CDR2 ANQGSEA. The CDR3 has 14 residues. The V gene lost 3 bases and the J gene lost 0 bases, with 12 bases spanning the gap. The sequence was collected from a woman in her forties or fifties who had been exposed to COVID-19. This sequence joins TRBV29-1 and TRBJ2-7; D gene ambiguous. Sequencing was done on a sample of PBMCs or T cells enriched from blood (not recorded which). CDR3 loop: CSVELAGVSYEQYF. The DNA of the CDR3 is TGCAGCGTTGAGTTGGCAGGCGTCTCCTACGAGCAGTACTTC.